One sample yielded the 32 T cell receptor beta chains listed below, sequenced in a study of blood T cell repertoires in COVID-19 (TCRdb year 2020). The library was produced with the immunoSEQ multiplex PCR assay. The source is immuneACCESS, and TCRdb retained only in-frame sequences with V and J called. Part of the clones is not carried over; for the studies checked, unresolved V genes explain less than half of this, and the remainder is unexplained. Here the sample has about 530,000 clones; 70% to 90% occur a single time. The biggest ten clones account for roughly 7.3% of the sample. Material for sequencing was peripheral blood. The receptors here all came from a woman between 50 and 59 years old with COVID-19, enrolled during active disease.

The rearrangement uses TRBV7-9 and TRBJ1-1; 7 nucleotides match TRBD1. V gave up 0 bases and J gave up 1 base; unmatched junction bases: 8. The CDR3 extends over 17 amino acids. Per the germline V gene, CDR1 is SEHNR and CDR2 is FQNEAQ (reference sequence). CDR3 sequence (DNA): TGTGCCAGCAGCTTAGCAGTTTTTGACAGGGCGAACACTGAAGCTTTCTTT. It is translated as CASSLAVFDRANTEAFF.

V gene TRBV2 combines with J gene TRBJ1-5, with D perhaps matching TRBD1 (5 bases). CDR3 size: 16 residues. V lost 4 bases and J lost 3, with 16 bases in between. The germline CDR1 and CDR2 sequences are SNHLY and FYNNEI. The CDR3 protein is CASSVWGGRDNQPQHF. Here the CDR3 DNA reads TGTGCCAGCAGTGTATGGGGGGGTCGGGACAATCAGCCCCAGCATTTT.

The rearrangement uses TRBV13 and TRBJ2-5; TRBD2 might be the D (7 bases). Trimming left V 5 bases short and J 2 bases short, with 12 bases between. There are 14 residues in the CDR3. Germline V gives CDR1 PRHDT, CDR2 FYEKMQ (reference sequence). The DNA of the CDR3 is TGTGCCAGCAGCCTAAGGGGGGGACAAGAGACCCAGTACTTC. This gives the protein CASSLRGGQETQYF.

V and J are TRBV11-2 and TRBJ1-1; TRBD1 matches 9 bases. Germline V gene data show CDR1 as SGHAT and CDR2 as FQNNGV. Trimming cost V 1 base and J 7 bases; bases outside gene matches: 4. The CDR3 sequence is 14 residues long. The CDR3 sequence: CASSLGRQGDEAFF. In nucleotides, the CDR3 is TGTGCCAGCAGCTTAGGGAGACAGGGGGATGAAGCTTTCTTT.

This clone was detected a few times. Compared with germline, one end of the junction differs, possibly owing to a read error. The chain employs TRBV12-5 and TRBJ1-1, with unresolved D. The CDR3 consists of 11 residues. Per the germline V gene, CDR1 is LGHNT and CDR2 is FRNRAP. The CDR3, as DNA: TGTGCTAGTGGTTTGGCTAACAAGCGGGCCTTT. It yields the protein CASGLANKRAF.

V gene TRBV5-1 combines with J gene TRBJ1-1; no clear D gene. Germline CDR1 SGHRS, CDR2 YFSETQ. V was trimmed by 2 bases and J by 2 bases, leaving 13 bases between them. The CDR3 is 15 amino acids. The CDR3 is CASSLGRFGNTEAFF. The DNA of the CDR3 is TGCGCCAGCAGCTTAGGCAGGTTCGGAAACACTGAAGCTTTCTTT.

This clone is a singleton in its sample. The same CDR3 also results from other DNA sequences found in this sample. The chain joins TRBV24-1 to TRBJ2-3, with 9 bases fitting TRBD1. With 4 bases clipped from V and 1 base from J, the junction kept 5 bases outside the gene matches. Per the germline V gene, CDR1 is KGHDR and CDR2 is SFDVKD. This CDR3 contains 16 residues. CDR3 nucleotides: TGTGCCACCAGTGACCCGGGACAGGGCGGCACAGATACGCAGTATTTT. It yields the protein CATSDPGQGGTDTQYF.

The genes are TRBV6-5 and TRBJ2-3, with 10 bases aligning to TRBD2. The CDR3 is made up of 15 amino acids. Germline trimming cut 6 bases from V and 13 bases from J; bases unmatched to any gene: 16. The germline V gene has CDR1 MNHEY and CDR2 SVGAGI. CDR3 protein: CASRVSGGAKSFEYF. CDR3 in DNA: TGTGCCAGCAGAGTAAGCGGGGGGGCGAAAAGTTTCGAGTATTTT.

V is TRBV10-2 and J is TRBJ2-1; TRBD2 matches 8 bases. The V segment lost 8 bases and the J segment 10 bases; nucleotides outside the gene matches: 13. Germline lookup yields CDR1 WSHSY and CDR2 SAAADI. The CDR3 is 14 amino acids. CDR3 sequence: CASGRPGGPREQFF. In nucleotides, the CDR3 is TGCGCCAGCGGACGACCGGGGGGGCCAAGAGAGCAGTTCTTC.

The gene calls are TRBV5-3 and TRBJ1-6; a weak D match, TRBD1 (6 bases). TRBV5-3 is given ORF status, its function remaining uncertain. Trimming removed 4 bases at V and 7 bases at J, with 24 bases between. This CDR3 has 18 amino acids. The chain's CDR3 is CARSPPGQISGENSPLHF. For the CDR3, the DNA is TGTGCCAGAAGCCCACCGGGACAAATAAGCGGTGAGAATTCACCCCTCCACTTT.

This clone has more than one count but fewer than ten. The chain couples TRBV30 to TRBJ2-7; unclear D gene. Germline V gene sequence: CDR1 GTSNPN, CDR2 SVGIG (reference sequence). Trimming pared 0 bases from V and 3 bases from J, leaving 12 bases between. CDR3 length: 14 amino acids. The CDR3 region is CAWSVRGSVYEQYF. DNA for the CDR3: TGTGCCTGGAGTGTACGCGGCAGTGTCTACGAGCAGTACTTC.

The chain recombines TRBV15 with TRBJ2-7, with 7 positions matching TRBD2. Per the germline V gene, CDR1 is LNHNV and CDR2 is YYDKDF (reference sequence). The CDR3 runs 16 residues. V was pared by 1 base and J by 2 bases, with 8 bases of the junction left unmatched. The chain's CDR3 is CATSRAKRGDAYEQYF. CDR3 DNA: TGTGCCACCAGCAGAGCCAAGCGGGGAGACGCCTACGAGCAGTACTTC. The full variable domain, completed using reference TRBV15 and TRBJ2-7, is DAMVIQNPRYQVTQFGKPVTLSCSQTLNHNVMYWYQQKSSQAPKLLFHYYDKDFNNEADTPDNFQSRRPNTSFCFLDIRSPGLGDTAMYLCATSRAKRGDAYEQYFGPGTRLTVT.

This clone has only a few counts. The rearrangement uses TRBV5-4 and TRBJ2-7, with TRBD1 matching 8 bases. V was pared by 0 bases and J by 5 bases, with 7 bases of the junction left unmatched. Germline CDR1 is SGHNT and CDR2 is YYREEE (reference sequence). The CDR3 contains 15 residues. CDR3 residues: CASSLGAGGQDEQYF. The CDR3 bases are TGTGCCAGCAGCTTGGGGGCAGGGGGCCAGGACGAGCAGTACTTC.

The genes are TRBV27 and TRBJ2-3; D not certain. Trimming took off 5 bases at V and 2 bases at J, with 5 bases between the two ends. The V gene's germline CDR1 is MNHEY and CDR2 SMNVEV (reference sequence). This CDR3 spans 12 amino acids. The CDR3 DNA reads TGTGCCAGCAGTCCCCACACAGATACGCAGTATTTT. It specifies CASSPHTDTQYF.

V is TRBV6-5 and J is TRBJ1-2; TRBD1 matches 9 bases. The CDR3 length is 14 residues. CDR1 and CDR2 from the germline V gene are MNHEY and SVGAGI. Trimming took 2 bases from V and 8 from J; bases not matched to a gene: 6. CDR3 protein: CASSYAGTGSGYTF. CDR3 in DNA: TGTGCCAGCAGTTACGCCGGGACAGGGAGCGGCTACACCTTC.

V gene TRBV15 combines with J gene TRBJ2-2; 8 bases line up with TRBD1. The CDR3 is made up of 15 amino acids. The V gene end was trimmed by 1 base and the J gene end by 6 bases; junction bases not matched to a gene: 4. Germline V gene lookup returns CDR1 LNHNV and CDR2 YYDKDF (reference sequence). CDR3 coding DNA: TGTGCCACCAGCAGAGGTCGGACAGGGCCCGGGGAGCTGTTTTTT. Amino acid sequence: CATSRGRTGPGELFF.

CDR3 region: CASRRPGQGEHTQYF. CDR3 sequence (DNA): TGTGCCAGCAGGCGCCCGGGACAGGGGGAGCATACGCAGTATTTT. This chain links TRBV27 with TRBJ2-3; 11 bases match TRBD1. The CDR3 contains 15 residues. V lost 6 bases and J lost 7; bases outside the gene matches: 9. Germline CDR1 reads MNHEY; CDR2 reads SMNVEV (reference sequence).

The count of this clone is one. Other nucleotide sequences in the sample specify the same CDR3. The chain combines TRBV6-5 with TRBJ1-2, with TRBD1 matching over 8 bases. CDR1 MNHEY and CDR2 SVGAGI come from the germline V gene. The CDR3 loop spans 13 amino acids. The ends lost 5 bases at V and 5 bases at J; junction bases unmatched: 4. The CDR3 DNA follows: TGTGCCAGCAGTCGGACAGGGAGTTATGGCTACACCTTC. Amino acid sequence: CASSRTGSYGYTF.

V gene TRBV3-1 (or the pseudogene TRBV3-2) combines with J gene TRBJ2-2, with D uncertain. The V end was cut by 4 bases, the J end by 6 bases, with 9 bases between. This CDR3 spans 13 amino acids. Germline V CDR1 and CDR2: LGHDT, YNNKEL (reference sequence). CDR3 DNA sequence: TGTGCCAGCAGCCCCCCCTCCGCCGGGGAGCTGTTTTTT. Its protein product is CASSPPSAGELFF.

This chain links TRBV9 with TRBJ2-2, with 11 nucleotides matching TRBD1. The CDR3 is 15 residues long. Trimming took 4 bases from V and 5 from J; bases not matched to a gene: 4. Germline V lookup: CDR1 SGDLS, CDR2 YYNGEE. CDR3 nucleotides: TGTGCCAGCAGCTTCCGGGACAGGGGGACCGGGGAGCTGTTTTTT. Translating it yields CASSFRDRGTGELFF.

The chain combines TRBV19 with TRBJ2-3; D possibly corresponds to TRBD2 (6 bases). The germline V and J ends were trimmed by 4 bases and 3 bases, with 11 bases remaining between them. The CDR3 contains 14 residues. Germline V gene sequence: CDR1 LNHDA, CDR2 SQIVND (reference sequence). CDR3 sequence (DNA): TGTGCCAGTAGTACCCAGACTAGTACAGATACGCAGTATTTT. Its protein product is CASSTQTSTDTQYF.

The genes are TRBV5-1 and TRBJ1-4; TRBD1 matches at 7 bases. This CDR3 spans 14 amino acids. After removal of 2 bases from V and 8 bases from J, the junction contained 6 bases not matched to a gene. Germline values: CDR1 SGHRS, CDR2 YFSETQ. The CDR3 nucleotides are TGCGCCAGCAGCTTTGACAGGGCACAGGAAAAACTGTTTTTT. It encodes CASSFDRAQEKLFF.

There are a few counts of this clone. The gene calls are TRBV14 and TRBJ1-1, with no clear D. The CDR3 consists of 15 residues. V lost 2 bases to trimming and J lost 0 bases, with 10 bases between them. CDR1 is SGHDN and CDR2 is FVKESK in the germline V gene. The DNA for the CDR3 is TGTGCCAGCAGCCAACCTGGGAGGGTGAACACTGAAGCTTTCTTT. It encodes CASSQPGRVNTEAFF.

The CDR3 protein is CASSLQGTDRVDNQPQHF. The CDR3 DNA follows: TGTGCCAGCAGCCTTCAGGGGACTGACAGGGTTGACAATCAGCCCCAGCATTTT. The chain links TRBV12-1 to TRBJ1-5; the table names TRBD1, a call not compared with the DNA. TRBV12-1 is a pseudogene locus. The CDR3 extends over 18 amino acids.

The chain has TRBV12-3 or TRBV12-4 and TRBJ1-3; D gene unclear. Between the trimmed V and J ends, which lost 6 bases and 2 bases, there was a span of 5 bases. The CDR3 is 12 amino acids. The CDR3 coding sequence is TGTGCCAGCAGCCTACCTGGAAACACCATATATTTT. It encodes CASSLPGNTIYF.

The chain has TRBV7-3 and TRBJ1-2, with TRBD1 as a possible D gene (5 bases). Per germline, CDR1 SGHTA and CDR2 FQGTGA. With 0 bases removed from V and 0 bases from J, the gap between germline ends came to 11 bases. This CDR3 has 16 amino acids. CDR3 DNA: TGTGCCAGCAGCTTAACGGGGCCAGCGACTAACTATGGCTACACCTTC. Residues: CASSLTGPATNYGYTF.

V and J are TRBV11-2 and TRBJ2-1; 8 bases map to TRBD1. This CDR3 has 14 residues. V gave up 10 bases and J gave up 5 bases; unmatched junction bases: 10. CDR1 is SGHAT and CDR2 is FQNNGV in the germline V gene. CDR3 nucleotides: TGTGCCACTCTCGGACAGGGCCCCCACAATGAGCAGTTCTTC. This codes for CATLGQGPHNEQFF. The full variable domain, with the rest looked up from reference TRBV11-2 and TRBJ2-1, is EAGVAQSPRYKIIEKRQSVAFWCNPISGHATLYWYQQILGQGPKLLIQFQNNGVVDDSQLPKDRFSAERLKGVDSTLKIQPAKLEDSAVYLCATLGQGPHNEQFFGPGTRLTVL.

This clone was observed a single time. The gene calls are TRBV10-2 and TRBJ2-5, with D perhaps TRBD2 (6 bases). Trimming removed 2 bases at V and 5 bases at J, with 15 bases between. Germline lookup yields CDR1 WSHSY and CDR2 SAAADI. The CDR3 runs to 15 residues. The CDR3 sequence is CASSEGDAAGETQYF. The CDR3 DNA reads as TGCGCCAGCAGTGAGGGAGACGCCGCGGGGGAGACCCAGTACTTC.

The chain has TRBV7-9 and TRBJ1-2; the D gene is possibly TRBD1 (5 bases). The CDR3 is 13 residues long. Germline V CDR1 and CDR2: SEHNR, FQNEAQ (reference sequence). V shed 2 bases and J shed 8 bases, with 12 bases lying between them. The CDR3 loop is CASSLTGPVGYTF. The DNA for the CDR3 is TGTGCCAGCAGCTTAACAGGCCCGGTCGGCTACACCTTC.

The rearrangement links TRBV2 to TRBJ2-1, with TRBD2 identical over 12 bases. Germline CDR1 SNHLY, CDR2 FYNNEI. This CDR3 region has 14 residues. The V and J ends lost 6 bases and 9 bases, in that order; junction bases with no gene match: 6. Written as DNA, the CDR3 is TGTGCCAGCAGAGCTAGCGGGGGGGCAGGTGAGCAGTTCTTC. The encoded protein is CASRASGGAGEQFF.

The CDR3 DNA follows: TGTGCCAGCAGTGAGGGGGACAGTAACTATGGCTACACCTTC. Residues: CASSEGDSNYGYTF. This rearrangement joins TRBV6-4 to TRBJ1-2, with 7 bases lining up with TRBD1. Germline V gene sequence: CDR1 MRHNA, CDR2 SNTAGT. The CDR3 is 14 residues long. J lost 1 base, V lost 3 bases, and 2 bases had no gene match.

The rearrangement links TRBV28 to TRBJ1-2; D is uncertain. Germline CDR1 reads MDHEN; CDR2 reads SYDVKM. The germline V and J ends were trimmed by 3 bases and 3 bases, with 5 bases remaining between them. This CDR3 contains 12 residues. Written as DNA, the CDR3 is TGTGCCAGCAGTTTTTCGGACTATGGCTACACCTTC. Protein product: CASSFSDYGYTF.